Shown below are 10 T cell receptor beta chains from a single sample sequenced in a study of cytotoxic CD8 clonotypes in ibrutinib-treated CLL. TCRdb's table, derived via immunoSEQ multiplex PCR, lists solely in-frame clones and lacks some. The sample holds a few hundred thousand clones, about 61% seen once. Sequenced here: PBMCs, sampled after 36 months of ibrutinib treatment. These receptors were taken from a human donor with chronic lymphocytic leukemia.

This chain links TRBV2 with TRBJ1-5; D gene unclear. CDR1 is SNHLY, CDR2 FYNNEI, per germline. This CDR3 region has 11 residues. V lost 4 bases, J lost 8 bases, and 6 bases lay in between. CDR3 coding DNA: TGTGCCAGCAGTGCTGGGAAGCCCCAGCATTTT. Amino acids: CASSAGKPQHF.

The sample holds a few counts of this clone. The chain links TRBV13 to TRBJ2-3; D gene uncertain. The CDR3 has 13 residues. Germline V CDR1 and CDR2: PRHDT, FYEKMQ (reference sequence). V was cut by 5 bases and J by 2 bases, with 8 bases left in between. In DNA, the CDR3 is TGTGCCAGCAGCACCCGGGCCACAGATACGCAGTATTTT. Amino acids: CASSTRATDTQYF. The whole variable domain, filled in from reference TRBV13 and TRBJ2-3, reads AAGVIQSPRHLIKEKRETATLKCYPIPRHDTVYWYQQGPGQDPQFLISFYEKMQSDKGSIPDRFSAQQFSDYHSELNMSSLELGDSALYFCASSTRATDTQYFGPGTRLTVL.

The chain employs TRBV7-3 and TRBJ1-2, with 7 bases aligning to TRBD1. From germline, CDR1 is SGHTA and CDR2 FQGTGA. V shed 4 bases, J shed 2 bases, and the junction held 10 bases outside the gene matches. The CDR3 extends over 16 amino acids. The CDR3 nucleotides are TGTGCCAGCAGCTCAGTACGGGACAGATTCAACTATGGCTACACCTTC. Translation: CASSSVRDRFNYGYTF.

In its sample, this clone was seen once. V and J are TRBV10-3 and TRBJ1-2; no clear D. Trimming cost V 0 bases and J 4 bases, with 15 bases left between them. The CDR3 runs 16 residues. The germline V gene has CDR1 ENHRY and CDR2 SYGVKD. The CDR3 DNA reads as TGTGCCATCAGTGAGTCTAGGGCGGGCTCCAGCTATGGCTACACCTTC. Its translation: CAISESRAGSSYGYTF.

The genes are TRBV7-6 and TRBJ2-5; TRBD1 is a possible D gene (5 bases). This CDR3 contains 15 residues. Trimming took off 1 base at V and 5 bases at J, with 14 bases between the two ends. Germline-derived CDR1 and CDR2 are SGHVS and FNYEAQ. The CDR3 loop is CASSLVQAPLETQYF. The DNA for the CDR3 is TGTGCCAGCAGCTTAGTACAGGCCCCTCTTGAGACCCAGTACTTC.

The chain is built from TRBV25-1 and TRBJ2-7; a possible D gene is TRBD1 (5 bases). Trimming took off 3 bases at V and 3 bases at J, with 18 bases between the two ends. The germline CDR1 and CDR2 sequences are MGHDK and SYGVNS. This CDR3 has 16 amino acids. CDR3 DNA: TGTGCCAGCAGTGACATTGGGGCCGCCTTTTACTACGAGCAGTACTTC. This gives the protein CASSDIGAAFYYEQYF.

The gene calls are TRBV5-1 and TRBJ2-2; D call uncertain. The CDR3 has 16 residues. V was clipped by 5 bases and J by 5 bases, with 19 bases between them. The germline V gene encodes CDR1 SGHRS and CDR2 YFSETQ. The CDR3 loop is CASSLAPIDVTGELFF. CDR3 DNA sequence: TGCGCCAGCAGTCTCGCCCCAATAGATGTTACCGGGGAGCTGTTTTTT. The variable domain in full, completed from reference TRBV5-1 and TRBJ2-2, reads KAGVTQTPRYLIKTRGQQVTLSCSPISGHRSVSWYQQTPGQGLQFLFEYFSETQRNKGNFPGRFSGRQFSNSRSEMNVSTLELGDSALYLCASSLAPIDVTGELFFGEGSRLTVL.

This chain links TRBV9 with TRBJ2-2; 7 nucleotides align to TRBD2. Trimming cost V 5 bases and J 5 bases; bases outside gene matches: 9. The germline gives CDR1 SGDLS, CDR2 YYNGEE. The CDR3 runs to 15 residues. CDR3 sequence: CASRPGRVRTGELFF. CDR3 nucleotide sequence: TGTGCCAGCAGGCCTGGGAGGGTCAGGACCGGGGAGCTGTTTTTT.

The rearrangement uses TRBV29-1 and TRBJ2-6; TRBD1 matches 7 bases. The CDR3 runs to 15 residues. Germline-derived CDR1 and CDR2 are SQVTM and ANQGSEA. J gave up 4 bases and V 6 bases, and 9 bases lay outside the gene matches. The CDR3 region has the DNA TGCAGCGTCCAAGGCCAGGGGGTCGGGGCCAACGTCCTGACTTTC. This translates into CSVQGQGVGANVLTF.

This chain links TRBV11-2 with TRBJ1-1, with D tentatively TRBD1 (5 bases). The V end was cut by 5 bases, the J end by 1 base, with 17 bases between. Germline lookup yields CDR1 SGHAT and CDR2 FQNNGV. The CDR3 spans 16 residues. This CDR3 reads CASSPVGDSQNTEAFF. DNA for the CDR3: TGTGCCAGCAGCCCAGTAGGTGACAGCCAGAACACTGAAGCTTTCTTT.